The present entry profiles one TCR beta chain with its context. Its antigen is not known. The data belong to a study of OX40 agonist ivuxolimab in advanced cancers. Study in general: At 65% to 90% male, the cohort had a mean age of about 60 years, ranging from roughly 20 to 90. Study conclusions and caveats: Clonal expansion from baseline to week 6 occurred in both CD4+ and CD8+ T cells. Expanded clones were, on average, more numerous in CD8+ T cells than in CD4+.

Libraries were prepared by immunoSEQ multiplex PCR; TCRdb keeps only in-frame clonotypes and omits some of them. The repertoire includes 90,000 to 120,000 clones, 91% of them detected once, and roughly 1.3% sits in the top ten. This clonotype originated in an adult with an advanced solid tumor such as melanoma, head and neck, liver or kidney cancer. This specimen was CD4+ or CD8+ T cells sorted from blood, taken in a trial of the OX40 agonist ivuxolimab.

The CDR3: CASSYRGPEPNEQFF. CDR3 nucleotide sequence: TGTGCCAGCAGTTACAGGGGACCGGAACCCAATGAGCAGTTCTTC. The chain combines TRBV6-5 with TRBJ2-1, with D possibly called TRBD1 or TRBD2 (5 bases each). V lost 2 bases to trimming and J lost 6 bases, with 14 bases between them. Germline V gives CDR1 MNHEY, CDR2 SVGAGI. This CDR3 region has 15 residues.